A single sample gave rise to the 20 T cell receptor beta chains below, sequenced in a study of shared clonotypes between healthy human individuals. Sequenced by immunoSEQ multiplex PCR; TCRdb stores in-frame clones only, minus some. This table holds approximately 980,000 clones, less than 85% found once. Sequenced input: memory CD4+ T cells sorted from blood. The subset is: CD45RA-negative fraction. These receptor sequences come from a man between 18 and 35 years old in good health.

This chain connects TRBV5-1 to TRBJ2-1, with 11 bases aligning to TRBD2. Germline values: CDR1 SGHRS, CDR2 YFSETQ. Losses at the gene ends were 7 bases for V and 5 bases for J; bases not matched to a gene: 17. The CDR3 extends over 18 amino acids. The CDR3 protein is CASARLAGGKGFDNEQFF. The CDR3 DNA follows: TGCGCCAGCGCCCGGCTAGCGGGGGGAAAGGGCTTCGACAATGAGCAGTTCTTC.

Concerning this clone: A much larger clone is a single base away; this may be a read error. Other DNA sequences in the same sample also yield this CDR3. The rearrangement links TRBV11-2 to TRBJ2-7; D call uncertain. The length of the CDR3 is 11 residues. The V end lost 4 bases, the J end lost 3 bases, and 4 bases lay between the germline ends. The germline CDR1 and CDR2 sequences are SGHAT and FQNNGV. This chain's CDR3 is CASSSGYEQYF. The CDR3, as DNA: TGTGCCAGCAGCTCCGGCTACGAGCAGTACTTC.

This clone was observed a single time. The chain joins TRBV10-3 to TRBJ1-5; possible D gene TRBD1, 5 bases. The CDR3 contains 13 residues. Per germline, CDR1 ENHRY and CDR2 SYGVKD. Trimming left V 5 bases short and J 3 bases short, with 8 bases between. CDR3 residues: CAISPGLNQPQHF. The CDR3 DNA sequence: TGTGCCATCAGTCCAGGGCTCAATCAGCCCCAGCATTTT.

The chain recombines TRBV5-4 with TRBJ2-2; TRBD1 matches at 10 bases. CDR1 and CDR2 (germline): SGHNT, YYREEE (reference sequence). The length of the CDR3 is 16 residues. V lost 4 bases and J lost 6; bases outside the gene matches: 9. CDR3 nucleotide sequence: TGTGCCAGCAGCCCTCCAGACAGGGGGCATTCCGGGGAGCTGTTTTTT. Residues: CASSPPDRGHSGELFF.

This chain uses TRBV7-2 with TRBJ2-7; D not certain. The length of the CDR3 is 14 residues. Germline values: CDR1 SGHTA, CDR2 FQGNSA. Trimming removed 1 base at V and 2 bases at J, with 9 bases between. The DNA for the CDR3 is TGTGCCAGCAGCTTAGATCAGGCGGCCTACGAGCAGTACTTC. This codes for CASSLDQAAYEQYF.

This clone was seen just once. This chain links TRBV10-2 with TRBJ2-6; D not resolved. V lost 5 bases and J lost 2, with 1 base in between. CDR1 WSHSY and CDR2 SAAADI come from the germline V gene. The CDR3 runs 12 residues. In DNA, the CDR3 is TGCGCCAGCAGTCCTGGGGCCAACGTCCTGACTTTC. The encoded protein is CASSPGANVLTF.

V usage is TRBV11-2 and J usage is TRBJ2-1; no firm D call. Germline V CDR1 and CDR2: SGHAT, FQNNGV. The CDR3 loop spans 16 amino acids. The ends were cut back, 1 base at V and 6 bases at J, with 16 bases in the middle. The CDR3 nucleotides read TGTGCCAGCAGCTTAGGCGCCCACCCCCTGGGCAATGAGCAGTTCTTC. Protein: CASSLGAHPLGNEQFF.

A few counts support this clone. This CDR3 reads CASRTYPLGPYEQYF. The CDR3 DNA follows: TGTGCCAGCAGAACATATCCCCTGGGTCCCTACGAGCAGTACTTC. The gene calls are TRBV6-1 and TRBJ2-7; no firm D call. Between the trimmed V and J ends, which lost 6 bases and 2 bases, there was a span of 17 bases. This CDR3 spans 15 amino acids. The V gene's germline CDR1 is MNHNS and CDR2 SASEGT.

Worth noting for this clone: The identical CDR3 is also encoded by other nucleotide sequences in the sample. V gene TRBV5-1 combines with J gene TRBJ2-5; D perhaps matches TRBD2 (6 bases). V dropped 4 bases and J dropped 5 bases, with 12 bases sitting between them. This CDR3 comprises 13 residues. Germline V gene lookup returns CDR1 SGHRS and CDR2 YFSETQ. The CDR3 here is CASSPGSGETQYF. DNA of the CDR3: TGCGCCAGCAGCCCCGGGAGCGGTGAGACCCAGTACTTC. Complete variable domain (other parts from reference TRBV5-1 and TRBJ2-5): KAGVTQTPRYLIKTRGQQVTLSCSPISGHRSVSWYQQTPGQGLQFLFEYFSETQRNKGNFPGRFSGRQFSNSRSEMNVSTLELGDSALYLCASSPGSGETQYFGPGTRLLVL.

This clone was counted once. The chain uses TRBV27 and TRBJ1-1; TRBD1 might be the D (6 bases). CDR3 size: 15 residues. The V and J ends lost 5 bases and 1 base respectively, with 14 bases between them. CDR1 MNHEY and CDR2 SMNVEV come from the germline V gene (reference sequence). This chain's CDR3 is CASSPDDRPNTEAFF. The CDR3, as DNA: TGTGCCAGCAGTCCCGACGACAGGCCGAACACTGAAGCTTTCTTT.

This clone turned up a few times. The V and J genes are TRBV5-5 and TRBJ1-5; 8 bases are shared with TRBD1. Per germline, CDR1 SGHKS and CDR2 YYEKEE (reference sequence). The length of the CDR3 is 16 residues. V was clipped by 4 bases and J by 2 bases; unmatched bases: 8. The CDR3 bases are TGTGCCAGCAGCGCGGGGACAGGACATGGCAATCAGCCCCAGCATTTT. Translated: CASSAGTGHGNQPQHF.

The chain uses TRBV30 and TRBJ2-5; no reliable D call. The CDR3 is 14 residues long. Germline V lookup: CDR1 GTSNPN, CDR2 SVGIG (reference sequence). The germline V and J ends were trimmed by 0 bases and 2 bases, with 10 bases remaining between them. The CDR3 spells CAWSVPTPQETQYF. The CDR3 nucleotides read TGTGCCTGGAGTGTACCGACACCGCAAGAGACCCAGTACTTC.

The rearrangement joins TRBV7-9 to TRBJ2-1; D gene unclear. This CDR3 is built from 13 residues. V was clipped by 4 bases and J by 8 bases, with 12 bases between them. Germline CDR1 SEHNR, CDR2 FQNEAQ (reference sequence). CDR3 sequence reads: CASSYSSIYEQFF. For the CDR3, the DNA is TGTGCCAGCAGCTATAGTAGTATCTATGAGCAGTTCTTC.

This clone was counted only a few times. This chain joins TRBV6-4 and TRBJ1-1; TRBD1 agrees at 7 bases. This CDR3 contains 14 residues. The V gene's germline CDR1 is MRHNA and CDR2 SNTAGT. Trimming at V came to 6 bases and at J to 4 bases, leaving 8 bases not matched to a gene. CDR3 residues: CASRVDRASTEAFF. The CDR3 DNA is TGTGCCAGCAGGGTAGACAGGGCGAGCACTGAAGCTTTCTTT.

This clone came up many times. The same CDR3 can be traced to other DNA sequences in this sample. The genes are TRBV11-2 and TRBJ2-5; no definite D call. V was cut by 1 base and J by 5 bases, with 5 bases left in between. CDR1 SGHAT and CDR2 FQNNGV come from the germline V gene. CDR3 length: 12 amino acids. This CDR3 is CASSLVGETQYF. For the CDR3, the DNA is TGTGCCAGCAGCTTAGTAGGGGAGACCCAGTACTTC.

The chain links TRBV28 to TRBJ2-3, with unresolved D. The CDR3 totals 16 residues. The V end lost 5 bases, the J end lost 2 bases, and 17 bases lay between the germline ends. CDR1 is MDHEN, CDR2 SYDVKM, per germline. The CDR3 nucleotides are TGTGCCAGCAGTGCCCCTTCCAACCGCCCCACAGATACGCAGTATTTT. Protein: CASSAPSNRPTDTQYF.

The sample holds one count of this clone. The J gene is TRBJ1-6, the V gene TRBV14; TRBD1 is a possible D gene (5 bases). The germline V gene encodes CDR1 SGHDN and CDR2 FVKESK. The CDR3 consists of 13 residues. The V and J ends lost 3 bases and 5 bases respectively, with 5 bases between them. CDR3 region: CASSHRDNSPLHF. The CDR3 nucleotides read TGTGCCAGCAGCCACAGGGATAATTCACCCCTCCACTTT.

V gene TRBV7-9 combines with J gene TRBJ1-4, with TRBD1 matching over 7 bases. Germline V gene lookup returns CDR1 SEHNR and CDR2 FQNEAQ (reference sequence). Trimming at V came to 4 bases and at J to 5 bases, leaving 7 bases not matched to a gene. The CDR3 loop spans 15 amino acids. CDR3 loop: CASSSATGRNEKLFF. The CDR3, as DNA: TGTGCCAGCAGCTCGGCGACAGGGAGGAATGAAAAACTGTTTTTT.

With respect to this clone: Other nucleotide sequences from this sample produce the same CDR3. CDR3 protein: CASSLAGVGTGELFF. The CDR3 coding sequence is TGCGCCAGCAGCTTGGCAGGGGTAGGGACCGGGGAGCTGTTTTTT. The genes are TRBV5-1 and TRBJ2-2, with a possible D match to TRBD1 (6 bases). V lost 0 bases and J 5 bases, leaving 11 bases between the germline ends. Germline assignment: CDR1 SGHRS and CDR2 YFSETQ. CDR3 size: 15 residues. Looking up the rest from reference TRBV5-1 and TRBJ2-2 gives the full variable domain: KAGVTQTPRYLIKTRGQQVTLSCSPISGHRSVSWYQQTPGQGLQFLFEYFSETQRNKGNFPGRFSGRQFSNSRSEMNVSTLELGDSALYLCASSLAGVGTGELFFGEGSRLTVL.

The chain couples TRBV11-2 to TRBJ1-3; D is ambiguous. Germline assignment: CDR1 SGHAT and CDR2 FQNNGV. The CDR3 is made up of 15 amino acids. V was cut by 4 bases and J by 2 bases, with 12 bases left in between. The CDR3 coding sequence is TGTGCCAGCAGCTCGACCCGGGCGCCTGGAAACACCATATATTTT. Its translation: CASSSTRAPGNTIYF. The entire variable domain, with the rest obtained from reference TRBV11-2 and TRBJ1-3, is as follows: EAGVAQSPRYKIIEKRQSVAFWCNPISGHATLYWYQQILGQGPKLLIQFQNNGVVDDSQLPKDRFSAERLKGVDSTLKIQPAKLEDSAVYLCASSSTRAPGNTIYFGEGSWLTVV.